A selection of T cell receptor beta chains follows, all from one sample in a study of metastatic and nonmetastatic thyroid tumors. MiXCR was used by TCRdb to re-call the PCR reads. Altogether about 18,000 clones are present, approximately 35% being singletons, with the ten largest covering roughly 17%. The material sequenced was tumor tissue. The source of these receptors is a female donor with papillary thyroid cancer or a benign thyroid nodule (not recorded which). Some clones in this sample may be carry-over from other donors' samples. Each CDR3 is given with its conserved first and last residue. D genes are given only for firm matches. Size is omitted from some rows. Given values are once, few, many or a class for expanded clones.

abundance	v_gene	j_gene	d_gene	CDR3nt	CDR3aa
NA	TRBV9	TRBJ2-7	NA	TGTGCCAGCAGCTCAGGGCCTGCGGTTCGCGAGCAGTACTTC	CASSSGPAVREQYF
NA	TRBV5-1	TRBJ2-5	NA	TGCGCCAGCAGCTCAACGCAAGAGACCCAGTACTTC	CASSSTQETQYF
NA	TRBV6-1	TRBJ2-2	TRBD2	TGTGCCAGCTCTCTGGGACTAGCGGGGAACACCGGGGAGCTGTTTTTT	CASSLGLAGNTGELFF
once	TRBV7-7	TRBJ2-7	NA	TGTGCTAGCAGCCCCGAGGGTAGTGAGTTTAGCGAGCAGTACTTC	CASSPEGSEFSEQYF
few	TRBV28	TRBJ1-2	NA	TGTGCCAGCAGGTGGACCGAGTATGGCTACACCTTC	CASRWTEYGYTF
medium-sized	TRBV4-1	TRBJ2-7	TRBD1	TGCGCCAGCAGCCAACCCGGGACAGGGGAACTCGGCGAGCAGTACTTC	CASSQPGTGELGEQYF
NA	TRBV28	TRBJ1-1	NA	TGTGCCAGCGCCCCTACCTCGGCGGGGGGTCATGCTTTCTTT	CASAPTSAGGHAFF
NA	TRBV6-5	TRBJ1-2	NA	TGTGCCAGCAATCCCCGCCTCACGGGCTACACCTTC	CASNPRLTGYTF
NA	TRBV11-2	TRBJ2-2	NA	TGTGCCAGCAGCTTAGAGGCCCAGCGGGGACAGACCGGGGAGCTGTTTTTT	CASSLEAQRGQTGELFF
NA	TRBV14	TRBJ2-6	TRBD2	TGTGCCAGCAGCCGACTAGCGGGAGTCTCCGGGGGCAACGTCCTGACTTTC	CASSRLAGVSGGNVLTF
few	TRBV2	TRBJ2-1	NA	TGTGCCAGCAGTGAAAACCTGGATGAGCAGTTCTTC	CASSENLDEQFF
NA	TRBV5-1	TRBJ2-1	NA	TGCGCCAGCAGCTTGATGGGGGCTGTTACCTACGAGCAGTTCTTC	CASSLMGAVTYEQFF
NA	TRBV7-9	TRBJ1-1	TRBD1	TGTGCCAGCAGGGATCAGGGGGGAAGCACTGAAGCTTTCTTT	CASRDQGGSTEAFF
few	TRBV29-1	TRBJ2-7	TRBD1	TGCAGCGCGGGACAGGGGGCTCAAGAGCAGTACTTC	CSAGQGAQEQYF
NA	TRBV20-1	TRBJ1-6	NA	TGCAGTGCTAGAGATAACATAGGAGGGGTACTCCACTTT	CSARDNIGGVLHF
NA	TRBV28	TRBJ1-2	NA	TGTGCCAGCAGTTTATCGTCAGGGTCGGGCTACACCTTC	CASSLSSGSGYTF
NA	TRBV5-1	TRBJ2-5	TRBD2	TGCGCCAGCACCGTACTAGCGGGAGTAAAAGAGACCCAGTACTTC	CASTVLAGVKETQYF
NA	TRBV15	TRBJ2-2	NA	TGTGCCACCAGCATTCCGGGTAGCGTTCGAGTCAAACATACCAACACCGGGGAGCTGTTTTTT	CATSIPGSVRVKHTNTGELFF